Presented here are 6 T cell receptor beta chains from one specimen sequenced in a study of blood T cell repertoires in COVID-19. Data came from immunoSEQ multiplex PCR; TCRdb stores just in-frame clones and leaves some out. The top ten clones hold 1.7% of a sample with around 140,000 clones, over 75% of them seen once. Sequencing was done on a sample of peripheral blood. The receptors originated from a woman between 50 and 59 years old with acute or convalescent COVID-19.

This clone was observed a few times. This chain connects TRBV14 to TRBJ1-1, with D perhaps TRBD1 (6 bases). From germline, CDR1 is SGHDN and CDR2 FVKESK. V lost 3 bases and J lost 3, with 11 bases in between. The CDR3 loop spans 14 amino acids. CDR3 in amino acids: CASSHDRRYTEAFF. CDR3 sequence (DNA): TGTGCCAGCAGCCACGACAGGCGCTACACTGAAGCTTTCTTT.

The chain is built from TRBV2 and TRBJ1-3; D is perhaps TRBD1 (5 bases). Germline assignment: CDR1 SNHLY and CDR2 FYNNEI. This CDR3 spans 16 amino acids. Trimming shortened V by 5 bases and J by 1 base, and 15 bases separated the two germline ends. CDR3: CASSSRGVPSGNTIYF. CDR3 bases: TGTGCCAGCAGTAGTAGGGGTGTACCGTCTGGAAACACCATATATTTT. The whole variable domain, remainder taken from reference TRBV2 and TRBJ1-3, is EPEVTQTPSHQVTQMGQEVILRCVPISNHLYFYWYRQILGQKVEFLVSFYNNEISEKSEIFDDQFSVERPDGSNFTLKIRSTKLEDSAMYFCASSSRGVPSGNTIYFGEGSWLTVV.

The chain joins TRBV20-1 to TRBJ2-3; D unclear. From germline, CDR1 is DFQATT and CDR2 SNEGSKA (reference sequence). V was cut by 3 bases and J by 5 bases, with 15 bases left in between. This CDR3 comprises 14 residues. The CDR3 DNA reads as TGCAGTGCTAGTAGCAAGAGGTCGATAGATACGCAGTATTTT. It codes for CSASSKRSIDTQYF.

The V and J genes are TRBV4-2 and TRBJ2-7; D is unclear. CDR1 is LGHNA and CDR2 is YNFKEQ in the germline V gene. Trimming took 4 bases from V and 2 from J, leaving 15 bases between them. The CDR3 consists of 15 residues. The DNA for the CDR3 is TGTGCCAGCAGCCTCTCGGAAGCGCTTACCTACGAGCAGTACTTC. The encoded protein is CASSLSEALTYEQYF.

The V call is TRBV15, the J call TRBJ2-2, with TRBD1 matching over 7 bases. The CDR3 extends over 15 amino acids. Per the germline V gene, CDR1 is LNHNV and CDR2 is YYDKDF (reference sequence). With 5 bases clipped from V and 0 bases from J, the junction kept 3 bases outside the gene matches. The CDR3 DNA follows: TGTGCCACCAGCGGGGACAGACCGAACACCGGGGAGCTGTTTTTT. Translation: CATSGDRPNTGELFF.

The chain carries TRBV5-1 and TRBJ1-2; D may be TRBD1 (5 bases). V was clipped by 1 base and J by 7 bases, with 20 bases between them. Germline V gene sequence: CDR1 SGHRS, CDR2 YFSETQ. The CDR3 sequence is 16 residues long. This chain's CDR3 is CASSLRFRDSFRGYTF. In DNA form, the CDR3 reads TGCGCCAGCAGCTTGAGGTTCAGGGATTCCTTTCGTGGCTACACCTTC.